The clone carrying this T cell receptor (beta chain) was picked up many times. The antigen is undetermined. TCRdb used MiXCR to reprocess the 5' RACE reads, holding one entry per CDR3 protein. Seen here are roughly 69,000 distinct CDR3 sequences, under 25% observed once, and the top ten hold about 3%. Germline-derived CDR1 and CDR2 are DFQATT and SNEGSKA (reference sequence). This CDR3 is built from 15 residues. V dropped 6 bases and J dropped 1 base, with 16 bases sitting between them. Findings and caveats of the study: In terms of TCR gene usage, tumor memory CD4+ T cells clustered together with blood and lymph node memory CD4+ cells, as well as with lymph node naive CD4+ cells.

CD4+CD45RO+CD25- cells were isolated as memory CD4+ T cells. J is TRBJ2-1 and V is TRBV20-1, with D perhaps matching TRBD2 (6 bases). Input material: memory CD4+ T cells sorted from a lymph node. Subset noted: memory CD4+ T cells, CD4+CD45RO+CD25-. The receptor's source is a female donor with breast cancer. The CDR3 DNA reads TGCAGTGCCAGGAGGGGAGGCGGTTCCTACAATGAGCAGTTCTTC. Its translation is CSARRGGGSYNEQFF.